This T cell receptor beta chain was captured by sequencing in a study of blood T cell repertoires in COVID-19. Germline V gene sequence: CDR1 MNHEY, CDR2 SVGAGI. V trimming: 5 bases; J trimming: 9 bases; junction bases outside the gene matches: 7. The CDR3 is made up of 14 amino acids. Profiled with immunoSEQ multiplex PCR; TCRdb holds only in-frame clones, not every one. The sample carries under 350,000 clones, about 89% recorded once. The cohort comprised adults aged about 18 to 100 years residing in around 25 US areas. Membership in each cohort depended on participant-reported clinical history. Recovery among Cohort 3 donors was established by two negative PCRs, clearance, or symptom resolution.

The chain combines TRBV6-5 with TRBJ1-1, with 12 nucleotides matching TRBD1. The sample was PBMCs or T cells enriched from blood (not recorded which). The sequence derives from a woman younger than 30 who had recovered from COVID-19. The CDR3 sequence is CASSTPGTGGQAFF. The CDR3 nucleotides read TGTGCCAGCAGTACCCCCGGGACAGGGGGCCAAGCTTTCTTT.